The entry below gives a single TCR beta chain sequence along with its context. TCRdb redid the calling of the 5' RACE reads with MiXCR, one entry per CDR3 protein. The sample has around 60,000 distinct CDR3 sequences, approximately 8.9% seen once. V was shortened by 4 bases and J by 3 bases, with 13 bases between the two germline ends. Looked up from germline, CDR1 is MDHEN and CDR2 is SYDVKM. The CDR3 totals 14 residues. The source of the sample is a study of spatial heterogeneity in lung cancer. Time point of the sample: sample taken at primary tumor resection. Frozen PBMC, nontumor lung or tumor provided whole RNA, which was sequenced unsorted.

This specimen consisted of PBMCs, obtained at surgery. The sequence came from a female donor with early-stage non-small cell lung cancer. The V and J genes are TRBV28 and TRBJ2-7; D is tentatively TRBD1 or TRBD2 (5 bases each). CDR3 sequence (DNA): TGTGCCAGCAGTTCTCGGGGACGGAACTACGAGCAGTACGTC. Protein product: CASSSRGRNYEQYV.